This TCR beta chain was identified in a study of shared clonotypes between healthy human individuals. On the study more broadly: Ranging from 18 to 49 in age, donors were two women and a few men. Study-level results: Clonotype sharing among donors was expected to depend on sequencing depth. The generation probabilities recorded for non-shared clonotypes fell below those of clonotypes shared by all four donors.

Turning to this clone: The antigen is unknown.

Several immunoSEQ plates received, in even portions, the genomic DNA of each subset. The data were produced by immunoSEQ multiplex PCR, yet TCRdb's version contains in-frame clones alone and is incomplete. The sample yields some 500,000 clones, approximately 95% seen once. The specimen sequenced was naive CD4+ T cells sorted from blood. Specified subset: CD45RA+ positively selected. The sequence was obtained from a woman in her 30s in good health.

In DNA, the CDR3 is TGTGCCAGCTCACCCGCGACGGTGAACACTGAAGCTTTCTTT. Its protein product is CASSPATVNTEAFF. This chain connects TRBV18 to TRBJ1-1; D is ambiguous. V was shortened by 3 bases and J by 0 bases, with 8 bases between the two germline ends. The CDR3 loop spans 14 amino acids. Germline V CDR1 and CDR2: KGHSH, LQKENI.